The subject of this entry is one T cell receptor beta chain. The data belong to a study of blood T cell repertoires in COVID-19. Sequencing was performed with immunoSEQ multiplex PCR; in TCRdb, only in-frame clones are kept and a portion is missing. The sample has under 250,000 clones; less than 90% are singletons. The length of the CDR3 is 13 residues. Between the trimmed V and J ends, which lost 4 bases and 3 bases, there was a span of 11 bases. Germline lookup yields CDR1 SGHRS and CDR2 YFSETQ. This rearrangement joins TRBV5-1 to TRBJ2-7, with a possible D match to TRBD1 (6 bases). The TCR comes from an older woman with active or convalescent COVID-19. The sample taken for sequencing was peripheral blood. The CDR3 DNA follows: TGCGCCAGCAGCAAGGACAGCTTCTACGAGCAGTACTTC. This encodes CASSKDSFYEQYF.